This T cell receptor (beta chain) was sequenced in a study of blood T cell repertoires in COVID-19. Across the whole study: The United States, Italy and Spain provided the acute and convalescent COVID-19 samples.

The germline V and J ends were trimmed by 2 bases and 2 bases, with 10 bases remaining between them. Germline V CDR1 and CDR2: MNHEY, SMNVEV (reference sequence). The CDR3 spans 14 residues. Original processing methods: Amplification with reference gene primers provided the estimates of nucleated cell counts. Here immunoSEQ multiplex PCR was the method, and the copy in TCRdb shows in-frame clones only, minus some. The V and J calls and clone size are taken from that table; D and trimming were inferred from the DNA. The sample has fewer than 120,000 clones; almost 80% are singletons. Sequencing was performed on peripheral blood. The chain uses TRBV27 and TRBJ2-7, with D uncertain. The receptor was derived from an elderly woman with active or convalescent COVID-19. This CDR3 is CASSLAVPPYEQYF. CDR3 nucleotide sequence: TGTGCCAGCAGTTTAGCGGTCCCTCCCTACGAGCAGTACTTC.